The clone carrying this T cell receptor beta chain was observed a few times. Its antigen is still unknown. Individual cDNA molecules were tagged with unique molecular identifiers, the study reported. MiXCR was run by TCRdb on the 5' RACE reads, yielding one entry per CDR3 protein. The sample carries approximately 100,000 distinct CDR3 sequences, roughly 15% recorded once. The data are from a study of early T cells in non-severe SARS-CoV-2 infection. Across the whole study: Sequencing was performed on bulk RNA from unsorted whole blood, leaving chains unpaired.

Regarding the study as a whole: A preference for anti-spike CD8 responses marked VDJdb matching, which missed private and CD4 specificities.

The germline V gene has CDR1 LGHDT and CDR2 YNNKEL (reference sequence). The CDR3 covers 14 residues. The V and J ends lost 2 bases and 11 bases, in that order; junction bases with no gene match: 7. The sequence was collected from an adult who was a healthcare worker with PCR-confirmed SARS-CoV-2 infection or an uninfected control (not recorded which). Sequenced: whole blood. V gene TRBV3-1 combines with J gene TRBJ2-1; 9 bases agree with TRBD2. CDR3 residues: CASSQTDGLAKQFF. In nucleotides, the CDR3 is TGTGCCAGCAGCCAAACGGACGGACTAGCGAAGCAGTTCTTC.